This T cell receptor beta chain was obtained from a study of CD8+ T cells in alopecia areata. Treatment reported: oral pan-JAK inhibitor, 5-10 mg twice daily. The CDR3 is made up of 14 amino acids. V shed 3 bases, J shed 4 bases, and the junction held 3 bases outside the gene matches. Germline V CDR1 and CDR2: MGHDK, SYGVNS. This clone was found a few times. The authors extracted RNA and reverse transcribed it into cDNA as the sequencing template. The repertoire was sequenced with immunoSEQ multiplex PCR; TCRdb's copy has only in-frame clones and lacks some. Here the sample spans about 120,000 clones, around 56% being singletons.

The sequence was collected from a human donor with alopecia areata. The material was CD4+ T cells sorted from blood, obtained at week 4, from a patient treated with tofacitinib. The rearrangement joins TRBV25-1 to TRBJ2-7, with 10 bases aligning to TRBD1. In nucleotides, the CDR3 is TGTGCCAGCAGTGAGCCGGGACAGGGGTACGAGCAGTACTTC. Amino acid sequence: CASSEPGQGYEQYF.